Reported below is one T cell receptor (beta chain). Negative isolation yielded the CD8+ and CD4+ T cells, while FACS enriched the TEMRA cells. This sample stems from a study of CD8 T cells in Susac syndrome. Reverse transcription of roughly 0.5 to 1 ug RNA used random hexamers. TCRdb re-derived calls from the immunoSEQ multiplex PCR reads in MiXCR, one entry per CDR3 protein. This table has about 300,000 distinct CDR3 sequences, about 90% appearing once. CDR3 size: 12 residues. The ends lost 6 bases at V and 11 bases at J; junction bases unmatched: 7. Germline lookup yields CDR1 MGHDK and CDR2 SYGVNS. Source material: CD4+ T cells from PBMCs. The gene calls are TRBV25-1 and TRBJ2-3; TRBD2 agrees at 8 bases. The TCR originated in a human donor with multiple sclerosis. The CDR3 sequence is CASSLAGTRQYF. CDR3 nucleotide sequence: TGTGCCAGCAGCCTCGCCGGGACTAGGCAGTATTTT.